Sequencing of this T cell receptor (beta chain) was carried out in a study of shared clonotypes between healthy human individuals. Study at large: A donor's plate count was three for CD4 naive and three for CD4 memory; CD8 naive had two and CD8 memory one.

The assay was immunoSEQ multiplex PCR, and TCRdb's table has in-frame clones only and misses some. The sample has a few million clones; 80% to 95% are singletons. Naive CD8 cells comprised CD45RO-negative, CCR7-positively selected cells, excluding terminally differentiated effector memory CD45RA+ cells. V was shortened by 0 bases and J by 6 bases, with 13 bases between the two germline ends. The CDR3 is 15 residues long. The germline CDR1 and CDR2 sequences are MNHNY and SVGAGI (reference sequence). Points from the study as a whole: The donor pool, a small one, limited the genetic and exposure-history diversity represented. As a rule, naive subsets had a larger estimated richness than memory subsets. Roughly 5% of naive CD4 clonotypes were shared across four donors.

Points on this clone: Its antigen is undetermined.

This receptor was obtained from a man aged 18 to 30 in good health. Some clones in this sample may be carry-over from other donors' samples. The sequenced sample was naive CD8+ T cells from PBMCs. This chain links TRBV6-6 with TRBJ2-3; D may be TRBD2 (5 bases). CDR3 region: CASSYSLLGGDTQYF. CDR3 DNA: TGTGCCAGCAGTTACTCGTTGTTAGGAGGTGATACGCAGTATTTT.